Listed below are T cell receptor beta chains from one sample, sequenced in a study of T cell changes during pregnancy in multiple sclerosis. Measured with immunoSEQ multiplex PCR; TCRdb has only the in-frame clones, and not every one. The sample has 30,000 to 45,000 clones, just over 90% seen once. Sequencing used CD4+ T cells from peripheral blood mononuclear cells, obtained after pregnancy. These receptors were obtained from a female donor with multiple sclerosis, enrolled in a pregnancy study. Both conserved end residues are part of each CDR3. Fields, in order: D gene, J gene, V gene, clone size, CDR3 DNA, CDR3 protein. A D gene is named only where the DNA matches it firmly. Not all rows give a size; the values are once, few, many and, for expanded clones, a class.

-,TRBJ2-3,TRBV5-4,-,TGTGCCAGCAGCTTCCAGAACCCGAGCACAGATACGCAGTATTTT,CASSFQNPSTDTQYF
-,TRBJ2-3,TRBV9,-,TGTGCCAGCAGCGTAGGTGGCGGGATTAGCACAGATACGCAGTATTTT,CASSVGGGISTDTQYF
-,TRBJ1-1,TRBV15,few,TGTGCCACCAGCAGAGGCAGGCCCATGAACACTGAAGCTTTCTTT,CATSRGRPMNTEAFF
-,TRBJ2-7,TRBV4-2,-,TGTGCCAGCAGCCAAGATCACAGACTATCACATAGCTCCTACGAGCAGTACTTC,CASSQDHRLSHSSYEQYF
TRBD1,TRBJ1-1,TRBV5-6,-,TGTGCCAGCAGCTTCTGGACAGGGACTGAAGCTTTCTTT,CASSFWTGTEAFF
-,TRBJ2-2,TRBV10-3,-,TGTGCCATCAGTGGAACAGGGAAGTCGAACACCGGGGAGCTGTTTTTT,CAISGTGKSNTGELFF
-,TRBJ2-1,TRBV14,-,TGTGCCAGCAGCCAATCCGTATCGATCGGGCAGTTCTTC,CASSQSVSIGQFF
-,TRBJ1-5,TRBV2,-,TGTGCCAGCAAGTTAAGGACAGCGAGCAATCAGCCCCAGCATTTT,CASKLRTASNQPQHF
-,TRBJ2-5,TRBV4-1,-,TGCGCCAGCAGCTTGGACAGTGGTGCGACCCAGTACTTC,CASSLDSGATQYF
TRBD1,TRBJ1-5,TRBV30,-,TGTGCCTGGAGTGGGACAGGGGGTCAGCCCCAGCATTTT,CAWSGTGGQPQHF
TRBD1,TRBJ2-5,TRBV28,-,TGTGCCAGCCTCGGGACAGGGTACCAAGAGACCCAGTACTTC,CASLGTGYQETQYF
-,TRBJ2-2,TRBV19,-,TGTGCCAGTAGTGGGTTAGCGGAACACACCGGGGAGCTGTTTTTT,CASSGLAEHTGELFF
TRBD1,TRBJ1-1,TRBV6-1,-,TGTGCCAGCAGGGACAGGGCGGCCACTGAAGCTTTCTTT,CASRDRAATEAFF
-,TRBJ1-1,TRBV5-5,-,TGTGCCAGCAGCTTGGAACGGACATCGAACACTGAAGCTTTCTTT,CASSLERTSNTEAFF
TRBD1,TRBJ1-6,TRBV6-5,-,TGTGCCAGCAGTTACTCCACCGGACAGGGTCGGGCACCCCTCCACTTT,CASSYSTGQGRAPLHF
TRBD1,TRBJ2-7,TRBV2,-,TGTGCCAGCAGGGTTGGGAGGGACAGGGCCGGCGAGCAGTACTTC,CASRVGRDRAGEQYF
-,TRBJ2-6,TRBV7-3,-,TGTGCCAGCAGCTTAGAGGGCTCTGGGGCCAACGTCCTGACTTTC,CASSLEGSGANVLTF
TRBD1,TRBJ1-5,TRBV28,-,TGTGCCAGCACCCCGACAGGGGGTGTCGGTCAGCCCCAGCATTTT,CASTPTGGVGQPQHF
TRBD1,TRBJ1-6,TRBV19,-,TGTGCCAGTAGTATCCAGGGGGTCGAGAATTCACCCCTCCACTTT,CASSIQGVENSPLHF
-,TRBJ1-2,TRBV7-3,-,TGTGCCAGCAGCCTCACGGGGGGCTATGGCTACACCTTC,CASSLTGGYGYTF
-,TRBJ2-6,TRBV28,-,TGTGCCAGCAGCCAGTTGTATGGGGCCAACGTCCTGACTTTC,CASSQLYGANVLTF
TRBD1,TRBJ1-2,TRBV7-2,-,TGTGCCAGCAGCCTCCGACAGGGGGCTAACTATGGCTACACCTTC,CASSLRQGANYGYTF
-,TRBJ1-4,TRBV10-3,-,TGTGCCATCCAAGGGGCAACTAATGAAAAACTGTTTTTT,CAIQGATNEKLFF
-,TRBJ1-2,TRBV2,-,TGTGCCAGCAGTGAAACAGGCTACACCTTC,CASSETGYTF
TRBD2,TRBJ2-1,TRBV28,-,TGTGCCAGCGGCGGGGGGGGTAGCGCATCCTCCTACAATGAGCAGTTCTTC,CASGGGGSASSYNEQFF
TRBD2,TRBJ2-2,TRBV7-9,-,TGTGCCAGCAGCCCTAGCGGGGGTATCGGGGAGCTGTTTTTT,CASSPSGGIGELFF
-,TRBJ1-5,TRBV27,-,TGTGCCAGCAGTTCTTACAGGGACGATCAGCCCCAGCATTTT,CASSSYRDDQPQHF
-,TRBJ1-1,TRBV4-3,-,TGCGCCAGCAGCCGGGCTGTGAACACTGAAGCTTTCTTT,CASSRAVNTEAFF
TRBD1,TRBJ1-6,TRBV11-2,-,TGTGCCAGCAGCCTAAGACAGGGTGGAAATTCACCCCTCCACTTT,CASSLRQGGNSPLHF
TRBD1,TRBJ1-1,TRBV12-5,once,TGTGCTAGTGGGCCGGACAGGAAGGTCACTGAAGCTTTCTTT,CASGPDRKVTEAFF
-,TRBJ2-1,TRBV7-2,-,TGTGCCAGCAGCTCAAAGCGGAGCTACTCCTACAATGAGCAGTTCTTC,CASSSKRSYSYNEQFF
-,TRBJ2-7,TRBV14,-,TGTGCCAGCAGCCAAGGGGAGCCAGTAGCATCCAACTGGAACGAGCAGTACTTC,CASSQGEPVASNWNEQYF
TRBD2,TRBJ2-7,TRBV25-1,once,TGTGCCAGCAGTGGCTCGGGGTCAGGGAGGGGCGAGCAGTACTTC,CASSGSGSGRGEQYF
TRBD2,TRBJ2-1,TRBV7-3,-,TGTGCCAGCAGCCCGGAACCGGGGGGGGTCTACAATGAGCAGTTCTTC,CASSPEPGGVYNEQFF
-,TRBJ1-1,TRBV7-2,-,TGTGCCAGCAGCTTAGGGGCTTACACTGAAGCTTTCTTT,CASSLGAYTEAFF
TRBD1,TRBJ2-5,TRBV4-2,once,TGTGCCAGCAGCCAAGGACAGGGAGAGACCCAGTACTTC,CASSQGQGETQYF
-,TRBJ2-3,TRBV11-2,-,TGTGCCAGCAGCTTAGGTCCGGGGTCTCTAGATACGCAGTATTTT,CASSLGPGSLDTQYF
-,TRBJ1-2,TRBV2,-,TGTGCCAGCAGTGAATCTAAGGGGGTTAATGGCTACACCTTC,CASSESKGVNGYTF
TRBD1,TRBJ1-1,TRBV6-5,-,TGTGCCAGCACTTCGAGGACAGGGGATGCTGAAGCTTTCTTT,CASTSRTGDAEAFF
-,TRBJ2-5,TRBV28,-,TGTGCCAGCAGTTTAGGTGCGGGGCATCAAGAGACCCAGTACTTC,CASSLGAGHQETQYF